Following are 18 T cell receptor beta chains from one sample sequenced in a study of post-analysis software for immune sequencing data. Study outcomes and limitations: Included in a set of about five TRBV segments more frequent in patients than controls were TRBV5-6, TRBV5-1 and TRBV20-1.

No cognate antigen is known for these TCRs. Carried by the TCR beta cDNA libraries were unique molecular identifiers. TCRdb re-derived calls from the PCR reads in MiXCR, one entry per CDR3 protein. The repertoire includes about 770,000 distinct CDR3 sequences, about 45% of them detected once, and 4% to 5% sits in the top ten. Sequencing was performed on blood. The receptors shown here come from a girl aged 10 to 17 with multiple sclerosis.

This clonotype was recorded a few times. J is TRBJ1-2 and V is TRBV29-1, with a possible D match to TRBD1 (5 bases). Germline V CDR1 and CDR2: SQVTM, ANQGSEA. The CDR3 is 13 residues long. Trimming removed 1 base at V and 6 bases at J, with 12 bases between. DNA of the CDR3: TGCAGCGTTGAAGGCCAGGGATTTAATGGCTACACCTTC. This sequence encodes CSVEGQGFNGYTF.

This clonotype was detected a few times. This CDR3 is CASSLGSGTTNYGYTF. The CDR3, as DNA: TGTGCCAGCAGCTTAGGATCTGGGACAACTAACTATGGCTACACCTTC. V and J are TRBV7-6 and TRBJ1-2; D possibly corresponds to TRBD1 (6 bases). Deletions cut 1 base from V and 0 bases from J, with 12 bases between. Germline values: CDR1 SGHVS, CDR2 FNYEAQ. The length of the CDR3 is 16 residues.

V usage is TRBV15 and J usage is TRBJ2-1, with 9 bases aligning to TRBD2. The CDR3 consists of 16 residues. Trimming cost V 1 base and J 8 bases; bases outside gene matches: 9. CDR1 is LNHNV, CDR2 YYDKDF, per germline (reference sequence). DNA for the CDR3: TGTGCCACCAGCAGAGGGCTGGGACTAGCTAGGTATGAGCAGTTCTTC. Protein: CATSRGLGLARYEQFF.

The chain joins TRBV27 to TRBJ2-7; D is perhaps TRBD2 (5 bases). This CDR3 has 12 amino acids. Trimming removed 6 bases at V and 3 bases at J, with 9 bases between. In germline, CDR1 is MNHEY, CDR2 SMNVEV (reference sequence). This chain's CDR3 is CASRDGIYEQYF. Written as DNA, the CDR3 is TGTGCCAGCAGGGACGGGATCTACGAGCAGTACTTC.

The rearrangement uses TRBV12-3 or TRBV12-4 and TRBJ2-1; D is unresolved. V was clipped by 10 bases and J by 4 bases, with 20 bases between them. The CDR3 loop spans 15 amino acids. CDR3 DNA sequence: TGTGCCACCTCAGTGGGCATAACGACTTACAATGAGCAGTTCTTC. This sequence encodes CATSVGITTYNEQFF.

The chain joins TRBV12-3 or TRBV12-4 to TRBJ2-1, with D maybe TRBD2 (6 bases). The ends were cut back, 7 bases at V and 9 bases at J, with 19 bases in the middle. There are 14 residues in the CDR3. CDR3 residues: CASTLGLGGIEQFF. CDR3 DNA: TGTGCCAGCACCCTAGGGCTGGGGGGTATTGAGCAGTTCTTC.

The chain links TRBV5-1 to TRBJ2-1, with 8 bases identical to TRBD2. CDR1 is SGHRS, CDR2 YFSETQ, per germline. Trimming took 0 bases from V and 7 from J; bases not matched to a gene: 6. This CDR3 contains 15 residues. CDR3 coding DNA: TGCGCCAGCAGCTTGGTGGGGACTAGGGCTAATGAGCAGTTCTTC. Translated, it gives CASSLVGTRANEQFF.

The genes are TRBV9 and TRBJ2-7; 8 bases fit TRBD2. The CDR3 is 15 residues long. CDR1 is SGDLS and CDR2 is YYNGEE in the germline V gene. Losses at the gene ends were 0 bases for V and 2 bases for J; bases not matched to a gene: 4. Here the CDR3 reads CASSVDPSGPYEQYF. The DNA for the CDR3 is TGTGCCAGCAGCGTAGACCCTAGCGGGCCCTACGAGCAGTACTTC. The full variable domain, with the rest looked up from reference TRBV9 and TRBJ2-7, is DSGVTQTPKHLITATGQRVTLRCSPRSGDLSVYWYQQSLDQGLQFLIQYYNGEERAKGNILERFSAQQFPDLHSELNLSSLELGDSALYFCASSVDPSGPYEQYFGPGTRLTVT.

This clonotype was counted a few times. The chain is built from TRBV12-3 or TRBV12-4 and TRBJ2-3; the D gene is possibly TRBD2 (6 bases). Trimming shortened V by 6 bases and J by 0 bases, and 13 bases separated the two germline ends. There are 15 residues in the CDR3. Written as DNA, the CDR3 is TGTGCCAGCAGCTTTAGCGGAGACAGCACAGATACGCAGTATTTT. Translation gives CASSFSGDSTDTQYF.

The J gene is TRBJ2-5, the V gene TRBV12-3 or TRBV12-4; tentative D call: TRBD2 (5 bases). V was cut by 5 bases and J by 0 bases, with 7 bases left in between. CDR3 length equals 13 residues. The DNA for the CDR3 is TGTGCCAGCAGTAATAGCGACCAAGAGACCCAGTACTTC. Its translation is CASSNSDQETQYF.

This sequence joins TRBV5-6 and TRBJ2-5, with 7 bases matching TRBD1. In germline, CDR1 is SGHDT, CDR2 YYEEEE. V shed 4 bases and J 5 bases; nucleotides not matched to a gene: 11. The CDR3 extends over 15 amino acids. DNA of the CDR3: TGTGCCAGCAGCCCTCGACAGGGTGTGTGGGAGACCCAGTACTTC. This codes for CASSPRQGVWETQYF.

The chain couples TRBV9 to TRBJ2-3; 13 bases line up with TRBD2. With 3 bases clipped from V and 5 bases from J, the junction kept 6 bases outside the gene matches. Germline CDR1 is SGDLS and CDR2 is YYNGEE. The CDR3 is 16 residues long. The CDR3 DNA reads as TGTGCCAGCAGCGCGGGGACTAGCGGGGTTAGAGATACGCAGTATTTT. Its protein is CASSAGTSGVRDTQYF.

The V gene is TRBV9, the J gene TRBJ2-1; the match to TRBD2 covers 7 bases. Germline V gives CDR1 SGDLS, CDR2 YYNGEE. The CDR3 contains 15 residues. With 0 bases clipped from V and 4 bases from J, the junction kept 4 bases outside the gene matches. CDR3 region: CASSVVAGSYNEQFF. The CDR3 DNA is TGTGCCAGCAGCGTAGTAGCGGGTAGTTACAATGAGCAGTTCTTC.

This rearrangement joins TRBV5-1 to TRBJ2-1; D is ambiguous. Trimming took 4 bases from V and 3 from J, leaving 23 bases between them. CDR1 and CDR2 (germline): SGHRS, YFSETQ. The CDR3 length is 18 residues. CDR3 nucleotide sequence: TGCGCCAGCAGCCCATCCACCCTCTCGCGGCACTACTACAATGAGCAGTTCTTC. Translating gives CASSPSTLSRHYYNEQFF.

The DNA for the CDR3 is TGTGCCAGCAGTCCACTTGGGCGGGAGCTTCAGGGGCAGTTCTTC. It codes for CASSPLGRELQGQFF. The J gene is TRBJ2-1, the V gene TRBV12-3 or TRBV12-4; 7 bases are shared with TRBD2. With 5 bases clipped from V and 12 bases from J, the junction kept 16 bases outside the gene matches. The CDR3 spans 15 residues.

In this sample, this clonotype turned up a few times. This chain uses TRBV20-1 with TRBJ2-5, with 7 bases that match TRBD1. The CDR3 extends over 13 amino acids. V gave up 6 bases and J gave up 4 bases; unmatched junction bases: 8. The germline CDR1 and CDR2 sequences are DFQATT and SNEGSKA (reference sequence). The CDR3, as DNA: TGCAGTGCGCCGGAGACAGGGCGAGAGACCCAGTACTTC. Translation: CSAPETGRETQYF.

This chain connects TRBV20-1 to TRBJ2-7, with TRBD2 as a possible D gene (6 bases). There are 14 residues in the CDR3. V was cut by 1 base and J by 1 base, with 11 bases left in between. CDR1 and CDR2 from the germline V gene are DFQATT and SNEGSKA (reference sequence). This CDR3 is CSARGGTTSYEQYF. CDR3 DNA sequence: TGCAGTGCTAGAGGCGGGACGACATCCTACGAGCAGTACTTC.

In its sample, this clonotype was seen a few times. The V and J genes are TRBV20-1 and TRBJ2-5, with 12 bases that match TRBD2. The CDR3 runs 15 residues. The germline gives CDR1 DFQATT, CDR2 SNEGSKA (reference sequence). Trimming at V came to 7 bases and at J to 5 bases, leaving 11 bases not matched to a gene. CDR3 nucleotide sequence: TGCAGTGGTCTAGCGGGAGGGTCACCAACGGAGACCCAGTACTTC. Its protein is CSGLAGGSPTETQYF.